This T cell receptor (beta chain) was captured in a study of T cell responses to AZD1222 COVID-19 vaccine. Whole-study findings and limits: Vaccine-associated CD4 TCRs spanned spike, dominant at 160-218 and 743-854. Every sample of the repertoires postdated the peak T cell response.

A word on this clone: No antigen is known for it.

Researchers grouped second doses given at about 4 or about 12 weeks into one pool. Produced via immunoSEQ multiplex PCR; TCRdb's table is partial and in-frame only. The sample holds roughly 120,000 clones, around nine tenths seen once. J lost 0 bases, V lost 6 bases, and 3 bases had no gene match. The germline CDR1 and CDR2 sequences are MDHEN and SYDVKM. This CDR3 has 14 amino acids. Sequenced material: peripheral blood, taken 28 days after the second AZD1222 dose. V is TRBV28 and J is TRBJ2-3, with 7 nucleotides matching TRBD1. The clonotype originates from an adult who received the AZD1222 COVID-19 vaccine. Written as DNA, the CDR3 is TGTGCCAGCAGGCCCAGGGGGAGCACAGATACGCAGTATTTT. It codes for CASRPRGSTDTQYF. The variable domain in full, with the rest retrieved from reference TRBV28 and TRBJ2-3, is DVKVTQSSRYLVKRTGEKVFLECVQDMDHENMFWYRQDPGLGLRLIYFSYDVKMKEKGDIPEGYSVSREKKERFSLILESASTNQTSMYLCASRPRGSTDTQYFGPGTRLTVL.